The next 28 T cell receptor beta chains were all read from a single sample in a study of Tregs in tolerant kidney transplant recipients. Produced via immunoSEQ multiplex PCR; TCRdb's table is partial and in-frame only. This sample has 75,000 to 100,000 clones, with more than 80% found just once. The sample comprised CD8+ T cells from blood. Receptors were obtained from a human donor in good health.

The genes are TRBV25-1 and TRBJ1-2, with D perhaps matching TRBD1 (6 bases). The germline gives CDR1 MGHDK, CDR2 SYGVNS. CDR3 length: 11 residues. The V end was cut by 10 bases, the J end by 8 bases, with 14 bases between. CDR3 DNA sequence: TGTGCCACTAATAGGGGGGGAGGCTACACCTTC. Amino acid sequence: CATNRGGGYTF.

The gene calls are TRBV27 and TRBJ1-5; D is unresolved. The CDR3 has 14 residues. Germline V gene data show CDR1 as MNHEY and CDR2 as SMNVEV (reference sequence). Trimming removed 7 bases from V and 9 bases from J, with 19 bases in between. The CDR3 coding sequence is TGTGCCAGCACTTCCTCCCACGGTTCTATGCCCCAGCATTTT. Encoded protein: CASTSSHGSMPQHF.

This clone was seen a single time. This rearrangement joins TRBV5-6 to TRBJ2-2, with no clear D. From germline, CDR1 is SGHDT and CDR2 YYEEEE. The CDR3 runs 17 residues. V was trimmed by 0 bases and J by 0 bases, leaving 12 bases between them. CDR3 region: CASSLAVGPANTGELFF. The DNA of the CDR3 is TGTGCCAGCAGCTTGGCCGTCGGACCGGCGAACACCGGGGAGCTGTTTTTT.

The J gene is TRBJ2-1, the V gene TRBV7-9, with 9 bases identical to TRBD2. Germline trimming cut 5 bases from V and 2 bases from J; bases unmatched to any gene: 4. The CDR3 covers 15 residues. CDR1 is SEHNR and CDR2 is FQNEAQ in the germline V gene (reference sequence). CDR3 region: CASSRSGGPYNEQFF. CDR3 bases: TGTGCCAGCAGCCGTAGCGGGGGACCCTACAATGAGCAGTTCTTC.

This chain links TRBV13 with TRBJ2-3; 7 positions agree with TRBD2. In germline, CDR1 is PRHDT, CDR2 FYEKMQ (reference sequence). The CDR3 consists of 13 residues. J gave up 7 bases and V 10 bases, and 11 bases lay outside the gene matches. The chain's CDR3 is CATEGGAPNTQYF. CDR3 coding DNA: TGTGCCACCGAGGGAGGGGCCCCCAATACGCAGTATTTT.

This chain links TRBV4-1 with TRBJ1-1; tentative D call: TRBD1 (5 bases). V lost 0 bases and J lost 8, with 16 bases in between. The germline V gene encodes CDR1 MGHRA and CDR2 YSYEKL. The CDR3 is 15 amino acids. CDR3 bases: TGCGCCAGCAGCCAAGATGGAGCAGGGTGGTTCGAAGCTTTCTTT. Protein: CASSQDGAGWFEAFF.

The V gene is TRBV7-3, the J gene TRBJ2-5, with D possibly matching TRBD2 (6 bases). This CDR3 contains 15 residues. V lost 0 bases and J lost 5, with 13 bases in between. Germline CDR1 is SGHTA and CDR2 is FQGTGA. CDR3 sequence (DNA): TGTGCCAGCAGCTTAACGGGAGGACTACACGAGACCCAGTACTTC. Translation gives CASSLTGGLHETQYF.

The V call is TRBV10-3, the J call TRBJ2-1; a weak D match, TRBD2 (5 bases). The length of the CDR3 is 13 residues. V lost 7 bases to trimming and J lost 7 bases, with 14 bases between them. Germline CDR1 is ENHRY and CDR2 is SYGVKD. CDR3 amino acids: CAITEGGENEQFF. CDR3 sequence (DNA): TGTGCCATCACCGAGGGTGGGGAGAATGAGCAGTTCTTC.

The V and J genes are TRBV6-1 and TRBJ1-2, with 8 bases fitting TRBD1. In germline, CDR1 is MNHNS, CDR2 SASEGT. V gave up 5 bases and J gave up 7 bases; unmatched junction bases: 9. CDR3 length: 14 amino acids. The chain's CDR3 is CASSPRTGLIGYTF. The CDR3 nucleotides are TGTGCCAGCAGTCCCCGGACAGGGCTTATTGGCTACACCTTC.

The rearrangement joins TRBV5-4 to TRBJ1-6; weak D call: TRBD1 (6 bases). CDR3 length: 14 residues. V dropped 4 bases and J dropped 10 bases, with 15 bases sitting between them. Per germline, CDR1 SGHNT and CDR2 YYREEE (reference sequence). CDR3 loop: CASSAGQMASPLHF. In nucleotides, the CDR3 is TGTGCCAGCAGCGCAGGACAGATGGCGTCACCCCTCCACTTT.

V gene TRBV11-2 combines with J gene TRBJ2-7; perhaps TRBD2 as D (5 bases). CDR1 and CDR2 (germline): SGHAT, FQNNGV. V lost 4 bases to trimming and J lost 2 bases, with 9 bases between them. The CDR3 contains 13 residues. CDR3 DNA: TGTGCCAGCAGCTCGACGGAGGCCTACGAGCAGTACTTC. Its translation: CASSSTEAYEQYF.

This sequence joins TRBV2 and TRBJ2-3; D remains unclear. V lost 4 bases and J lost 0, with 14 bases in between. CDR3 size: 16 residues. CDR1 SNHLY and CDR2 FYNNEI come from the germline V gene. CDR3 loop: CASSGAATRSTDTQYF. Written as DNA, the CDR3 is TGTGCCAGCAGTGGGGCAGCAACACGGAGCACAGATACGCAGTATTTT.

The chain carries TRBV4-1 and TRBJ2-2, with D perhaps matching TRBD1 (6 bases). V lost 2 bases to trimming and J lost 5 bases, with 12 bases between them. The CDR3 is made up of 15 amino acids. Germline values: CDR1 MGHRA, CDR2 YSYEKL. The CDR3 sequence: CASSQRLQGTGELFF. In nucleotides, the CDR3 is TGCGCCAGCAGCCAAAGGTTACAGGGAACCGGGGAGCTGTTTTTT.

The CDR3 DNA reads as TGTGCCAGCGGGGGACTAGCGGTCAATGAGCAGTTCTTC. Its translation is CASGGLAVNEQFF. This chain joins TRBV6-6 and TRBJ2-1; TRBD2 aligns across 11 bases. CDR1 and CDR2 (germline): MNHNY, SVGAGI (reference sequence). Trimming at V came to 8 bases and at J to 6 bases, leaving 3 bases not matched to a gene. This CDR3 spans 13 amino acids.

As to this clone: The same CDR3 can be traced to other DNA sequences in this sample. The rearrangement uses TRBV9 and TRBJ1-1; TRBD1 is a possible D gene (5 bases). V gave up 0 bases and J gave up 3 bases, with 12 bases separating them. Germline CDR1 SGDLS, CDR2 YYNGEE. This CDR3 has 15 residues. In DNA, the CDR3 is TGTGCCAGCAGCGTAGGTGGAGGGGCGGACACTGAAGCTTTCTTT. Translation gives CASSVGGGADTEAFF.

The chain joins TRBV10-1 to TRBJ2-7, with 10 bases aligning to TRBD2. Looked up from germline, CDR1 is WNHNN and CDR2 is SYGVQD (reference sequence). The CDR3 runs 16 residues. V was pared by 1 base and J by 4 bases, with 7 bases of the junction left unmatched. CDR3 sequence: CASSELGLAEMYEQYF. The CDR3 DNA follows: TGCGCCAGCAGTGAGTTAGGACTAGCGGAAATGTACGAGCAGTACTTC.

This clone appeared once. The chain uses TRBV2 and TRBJ2-1; 8 positions agree with TRBD2. This CDR3 has 12 residues. V trimming: 8 bases; J trimming: 12 bases; junction bases outside the gene matches: 9. CDR1 SNHLY and CDR2 FYNNEI come from the germline V gene. The CDR3 region is CASLGGRNRQFF. In nucleotides, the CDR3 is TGTGCCAGCCTGGGCGGGAGGAATCGGCAGTTCTTC.

This sequence joins TRBV5-1 and TRBJ1-1; weak D call: TRBD1 (6 bases). The ends were cut back, 3 bases at V and 7 bases at J, with 19 bases in the middle. The length of the CDR3 is 15 residues. CDR1 SGHRS and CDR2 YFSETQ come from the germline V gene. The CDR3 loop reads CASSWKAGGGGEAFF. CDR3 nucleotide sequence: TGCGCCAGCAGCTGGAAGGCGGGGGGCGGAGGTGAAGCTTTCTTT.

J is TRBJ2-2 and V is TRBV10-3; 11 positions agree with TRBD2. The CDR3 contains 16 residues. With V trimmed by 6 bases and J by 5 bases, 8 bases remained unmatched. Germline-derived CDR1 and CDR2 are ENHRY and SYGVKD. CDR3 loop: CAIRGRLAGGTGELFF. CDR3 sequence (DNA): TGTGCCATCAGGGGGCGGCTAGCGGGAGGTACCGGGGAGCTGTTTTTT.

The chain joins TRBV5-8 to TRBJ2-2; either TRBD1 or TRBD2 may supply D (5 bases each). Trimming shortened V by 3 bases and J by 0 bases, and 15 bases separated the two germline ends. Germline V gene lookup returns CDR1 SGHTS and CDR2 YDEGEE. The CDR3 extends over 17 amino acids. CDR3 DNA: TGTGCCAGCAGCTGGGAGAAGGGGCGAACGAACACCGGGGAGCTGTTTTTT. This sequence encodes CASSWEKGRTNTGELFF.

This clone appeared once. The genes are TRBV27 and TRBJ2-2; 7 bases line up with TRBD2. The CDR3 has 14 residues. From germline, CDR1 is MNHEY and CDR2 SMNVEV (reference sequence). With V trimmed by 8 bases and J by 0 bases, 3 bases remained unmatched. This CDR3 is CASGLVPNTGELFF. CDR3 sequence (DNA): TGTGCCAGCGGACTAGTACCGAACACCGGGGAGCTGTTTTTT.

This sequence joins TRBV5-1 and TRBJ2-7; D is unclear. V gave up 3 bases and J gave up 4 bases, with 8 bases separating them. There are 12 residues in the CDR3. Germline CDR1 SGHRS, CDR2 YFSETQ. CDR3 region: CASSSMGYEQYF. In DNA form, the CDR3 reads TGCGCCAGCAGCTCAATGGGGTACGAGCAGTACTTC.

The chain recombines TRBV5-5 with TRBJ1-5; D not resolved. The CDR3 sequence is 15 residues long. Per the germline V gene, CDR1 is SGHKS and CDR2 is YYEKEE (reference sequence). V was pared by 4 bases and J by 1 base, with 12 bases between. This CDR3 is CASSVGSQSNQPQHF. In DNA form, the CDR3 reads TGTGCCAGCAGCGTCGGGTCTCAAAGCAATCAGCCCCAGCATTTT.

The chain links TRBV30 to TRBJ2-7, with 11 bases identical to TRBD2. This CDR3 has 14 amino acids. Germline V gene data show CDR1 as GTSNPN and CDR2 as SVGIG (reference sequence). The J segment lost 4 bases and the V segment lost 0 bases, leaving 2 bases of the junction unmatched. CDR3 bases: TGTGCCTGGAGTGTACTAGCGGGAGTTTACGAGCAGTACTTC. This encodes CAWSVLAGVYEQYF.

J is TRBJ2-3 and V is TRBV6-4; TRBD1 is a possible D gene (5 bases). The CDR3 spans 14 residues. The germline gives CDR1 MRHNA, CDR2 SNTAGT. Trimming shortened V by 7 bases and J by 1 base, and 12 bases separated the two germline ends. The chain's CDR3 is CASTALQGTDTQYF. The CDR3 bases are TGTGCCAGCACCGCGTTACAGGGCACAGATACGCAGTATTTT.

This clone has a handful of counts. V gene TRBV19 combines with J gene TRBJ1-2; TRBD1 matches at 9 bases. V dropped 5 bases and J dropped 7; count of bases not matched to a gene: 5. The CDR3 has 13 residues. In germline, CDR1 is LNHDA, CDR2 SQIVND (reference sequence). For the CDR3, the DNA is TGTGCCAGTAGTCCCCAGACAGGGGGTGGCTACACCTTC. Amino acid sequence: CASSPQTGGGYTF.

The chain uses TRBV5-1 and TRBJ2-1, with 9 bases matching TRBD2. CDR1 and CDR2 from the germline V gene are SGHRS and YFSETQ. With 4 bases clipped from V and 4 bases from J, the junction kept 6 bases outside the gene matches. The CDR3 length is 15 residues. CDR3 sequence: CASSRSTSGYNEQFF. The CDR3 DNA follows: TGCGCCAGCAGCCGATCGACTAGCGGATACAATGAGCAGTTCTTC.

V and J are TRBV2 and TRBJ1-3; 7 positions agree with TRBD1. The V gene's germline CDR1 is SNHLY and CDR2 FYNNEI. The CDR3 has 15 amino acids. V dropped 0 bases and J dropped 3; count of bases not matched to a gene: 2. This CDR3 is CASSEARDSGNTIYF. In DNA, the CDR3 is TGTGCCAGCAGTGAAGCCCGGGACAGTGGAAACACCATATATTTT. The entire variable domain, with the rest obtained from reference TRBV2 and TRBJ1-3, is as follows: EPEVTQTPSHQVTQMGQEVILRCVPISNHLYFYWYRQILGQKVEFLVSFYNNEISEKSEIFDDQFSVERPDGSNFTLKIRSTKLEDSAMYFCASSEARDSGNTIYFGEGSWLTVV.